The next 6 T cell receptor beta chains were all read from a single sample in a study of spatial heterogeneity in lung cancer. TCRdb reanalysed the 5' RACE reads using MiXCR and keeps one entry per CDR3 protein. Of 95,000 to 130,000 distinct CDR3 sequences in the sample, less than 15% were seen once. Time point noted: blood at routine non-recurrence follow-up after resection. Whole RNA came from tumor, nontumor lung or frozen PBMC and was sequenced without being sorted. This specimen consisted of PBMCs, obtained at follow-up. The receptors stem from a male donor with early-stage non-small cell lung cancer.

The V and J genes are TRBV6-5 and TRBJ2-1, with 8 positions matching TRBD2. The CDR3 is 15 amino acids. The J segment lost 8 bases and the V segment lost 0 bases, leaving 6 bases of the junction unmatched. Germline assignment: CDR1 MNHEY and CDR2 SVGAGI. This CDR3 is CASSYSPGGADEQFF. In DNA, the CDR3 is TGTGCCAGCAGTTACTCTCCCGGGGGGGCAGATGAGCAGTTCTTC.

The rearrangement joins TRBV20-1 to TRBJ1-1, with a possible D match to TRBD1 (5 bases). Per germline, CDR1 DFQATT and CDR2 SNEGSKA (reference sequence). This CDR3 is 13 amino acids long. V was shortened by 6 bases and J by 5 bases, with 16 bases between the two germline ends. Written as DNA, the CDR3 is TGCAGTGCCCCCAGGGAAAAAGGGACTGAAGCTTTCTTT. Protein sequence: CSAPREKGTEAFF.

Sample share makes this clonotype medium-sized. The chain links TRBV20-1 to TRBJ1-6, with D possibly being TRBD1 (6 bases). Per the germline V gene, CDR1 is DFQATT and CDR2 is SNEGSKA (reference sequence). Trimming left V 1 base short and J 10 bases short, with 14 bases between. The CDR3 consists of 14 residues. The CDR3 coding sequence is TGCAGTGCTAGAGGGGGGCGGAGTAGATCACCCCTCCACTTT. Its protein is CSARGGRSRSPLHF.

This clonotype was detected only a few times. The CDR3 nucleotides are TGCAGTGCTAGAGTAGCGGGGGGGCCTGTTCGCCAAGAGACCCAGTACTTC. This gives the protein CSARVAGGPVRQETQYF. The rearrangement uses TRBV20-1 and TRBJ2-5, with 11 bases fitting TRBD2. This CDR3 region has 17 residues. The germline V gene has CDR1 DFQATT and CDR2 SNEGSKA (reference sequence). The V segment lost 1 base and the J segment 1 base; nucleotides outside the gene matches: 8.

This clonotype was seen many times. This chain links TRBV29-1 with TRBJ2-2, with 7 bases identical to TRBD1. V lost 5 bases and J lost 5; bases outside the gene matches: 5. The germline gives CDR1 SQVTM, CDR2 ANQGSEA. CDR3 length equals 13 residues. CDR3 DNA: TGCAGCGTTCGTACAGGGGATACCGGGGAGCTGTTTTTT. Translation gives CSVRTGDTGELFF.

The rearrangement uses TRBV20-1 and TRBJ2-1, with D maybe TRBD1 (5 bases). V lost 6 bases, J lost 2 bases, and 11 bases lay in between. Germline V gives CDR1 DFQATT, CDR2 SNEGSKA (reference sequence). The length of the CDR3 is 13 residues. CDR3: CSAYQGPYNEQFF. The CDR3 region has the DNA TGCAGTGCCTACCAGGGCCCCTACAATGAGCAGTTCTTC.